These T cell receptor beta chains were read from a single sample in a study of T cells after yellow fever vaccination. In TCRdb, the 5' RACE reads were re-called with MiXCR into one record per CDR3 protein. The sample has about 350,000 distinct CDR3 sequences; roughly 8.6% are singletons. The sequencing used PBMCs, collected about 41 days after the first yellow fever vaccination. These receptors were obtained from a man in his late teens or twenties who received the YFV17D yellow fever vaccine. The CDR3 runs from the conserved cysteine through the conserved F or W. Fields, in order: clone size, D gene, J gene, V gene, CDR3 protein, CDR3 DNA. D genes are given only for firm matches. The size of a clone is reported for some rows only, either as once, few or many, or as a class for expanded clones.

abundance: few; d_gene: NA; j_gene: TRBJ2-5; v_gene: TRBV20-1; CDR3aa: CSASHGGKETQYF; CDR3nt: TGCAGTGCTAGTCATGGAGGAAAAGAGACCCAGTACTTC
abundance: few; d_gene: TRBD1; j_gene: TRBJ1-4; v_gene: TRBV15; CDR3aa: CATSRDPFATGRNEKLFF; CDR3nt: TGTGCCACCAGCAGAGATCCATTCGCGACAGGGCGGAATGAAAAACTGTTTTTT
abundance: few; d_gene: NA; j_gene: TRBJ2-3; v_gene: TRBV9; CDR3aa: CASSVAEADTQYF; CDR3nt: TGTGCCAGCAGCGTAGCTGAAGCAGATACGCAGTATTTT
abundance: NA; d_gene: NA; j_gene: TRBJ1-4; v_gene: TRBV6-4; CDR3aa: CASKAAKGSEKLFF; CDR3nt: TGTGCCAGCAAGGCGGCCAAGGGGAGCGAAAAACTGTTTTTT
abundance: many; d_gene: NA; j_gene: TRBJ2-3; v_gene: TRBV5-1; CDR3aa: CASSSSGWEITDTQYF; CDR3nt: TGCGCCAGCAGCTCGAGTGGTTGGGAGATCACAGATACGCAGTATTTT
abundance: few; d_gene: TRBD1; j_gene: TRBJ1-3; v_gene: TRBV20-1; CDR3aa: CSVPRTGVANTIYF; CDR3nt: TGCAGTGTCCCCCGGACAGGGGTGGCAAACACCATATATTTT
abundance: many; d_gene: NA; j_gene: TRBJ2-3; v_gene: TRBV6-2/TRBV6-3; CDR3aa: CASSYSYTQYF; CDR3nt: TGTGCCAGCAGTTACTCCTATACGCAGTATTTT
abundance: NA; d_gene: TRBD1; j_gene: TRBJ1-1; v_gene: TRBV28; CDR3aa: CASREPGQLNTEAFF; CDR3nt: TGTGCCAGCAGGGAACCGGGACAGCTGAACACTGAAGCTTTCTTT
abundance: NA; d_gene: NA; j_gene: TRBJ1-5; v_gene: TRBV6-2/TRBV6-3; CDR3aa: CASSGQPQPQHF; CDR3nt: TGTGCCAGCAGCGGACAACCTCAGCCCCAGCATTTT
abundance: few; d_gene: NA; j_gene: TRBJ2-2; v_gene: TRBV5-1; CDR3aa: CASGRVGVSTGELFF; CDR3nt: TGCGCCAGCGGCAGGGTCGGGGTGAGCACCGGGGAGCTGTTTTTT